This passage covers 28 T cell receptor beta chains from one sample sequenced in a study of tumor and adjacent non-tumor tissue in lung cancer. The template was RNA from unsorted bulk tissue. The normal lung tissue was taken more than 3 cm from the tumor edge. The library came from three nested PCR rounds adapted from ARM-PCR protocols. TCRdb analysed the multiplex PCR reads with MiXCR anew, one entry per CDR3 protein. The repertoire holds 80,000 to 100,000 distinct CDR3 sequences, with roughly 78% as singletons. The sequenced material came from distant non-tumor lung tissue. The receptors were sampled from a man between 60 and 70 years old with small cell lung cancer.

This chain links TRBV28 with TRBJ2-7; 7 nucleotides agree with TRBD1. CDR3 length: 14 residues. Germline values: CDR1 MDHEN, CDR2 SYDVKM. As DNA, the CDR3 is TGTACGAGCAGTTTATACGACAGGGTCGACGAGCAGTACTTC. This translates into CTSSLYDRVDEQYF. Full variable domain (outside the CDR3, taken from reference TRBV28 and TRBJ2-7): DVKVTQSSRYLVKRTGEKVFLECVQDMDHENMFWYRQDPGLGLRLIYFSYDVKMKEKGDIPEGYSVSREKKERFSLILESASTNQTSMYLCTSSLYDRVDEQYFGPGTRLTVT.

The V gene is TRBV6-5, the J gene TRBJ2-3; 9 bases map to TRBD2. The CDR3 runs 19 residues. Per germline, CDR1 MNHEY and CDR2 SVGAGI. V was clipped by 5 bases and J by 0 bases; unmatched bases: 15. The CDR3 spells CASSTGRQAGGSSTDTQYF. The CDR3 region has the DNA TGTGCCAGCAGTACTGGCCGACAAGCGGGAGGATCAAGCACAGATACGCAGTATTTT.

This clonotype has only a few counts. J is TRBJ2-1 and V is TRBV30; D is ambiguous. V was shortened by 1 base and J by 0 bases, with 7 bases between the two germline ends. Germline CDR1 and CDR2: GTSNPN and SVGIG (reference sequence). There are 14 residues in the CDR3. The CDR3, as DNA: TGTGCCTGGAGTGACGGAGACTCCTACAATGAGCAGTTCTTC. This translates into CAWSDGDSYNEQFF.

This chain uses TRBV29-1 with TRBJ2-1; 12 bases are a match to TRBD2. The CDR3 runs to 18 residues. CDR1 SQVTM and CDR2 ANQGSEA come from the germline V gene. The CDR3 protein is CRAAGGLAGGSSYNEQFF. CDR3 coding DNA: TGCAGAGCTGCTGGGGGGCTAGCGGGAGGGAGCTCCTACAATGAGCAGTTCTTC.

A note on this clonotype: A much larger clone differs from this one at a single base, so this may be a read error. The rearrangement joins TRBV7-9 to TRBJ1-1; tentative D call: TRBD1 (6 bases). Looked up from germline, CDR1 is SEHNR and CDR2 is FQNEAQ (reference sequence). The CDR3 contains 13 residues. The CDR3 here is CTSSPEGGVKAFF. The CDR3 bases are TGTACCAGCAGCCCCGAGGGGGGTGTTAAAGCTTTCTTT.

Note on this clonotype: The conserved closing phenylalanine or tryptophan is absent in this CDR3, likely reflecting a read error. Because the CDR3's place on the DNA is in doubt, the DNA is left out and the CDR3 is given as listed by TCRdb. The chain uses TRBV11-2 and TRBJ2-1; no DNA check was done on the table's D call, TRBD2. Germline CDR1 reads SGHAT; CDR2 reads FQNNGV. Termini included, the CDR3 measures 13 amino acids. The CDR3 sequence: CDSSLEAVGLKIS.

Concerning this clonotype: The junction does not match germline at one end; this may be a read error. This chain uses TRBV6-2 or TRBV6-3 with TRBJ2-4; 14 nucleotides line up with TRBD2. CDR3 size: 18 residues. Per the germline V gene, CDR1 is MNHEY and CDR2 is SVGEGT. DNA for the CDR3: TGTGCCAGCAATTATTCGGGACTAGCGGGAGATAACGCAAACATTCGGTACTTC. Residues: CASNYSGLAGDNANIRYF.

V usage is TRBV4-2 and J usage is TRBJ2-2; 8 nucleotides align to TRBD2. The CDR3 spans 15 residues. The V segment lost 8 bases and the J segment 7 bases; nucleotides outside the gene matches: 12. Germline CDR1 reads LGHNA; CDR2 reads YNFKEQ. The CDR3 coding sequence is TGTGCCAGCGAACAAGCGGGAGTTGATGGCGGGGAGCTGTTTTTT. It codes for CASEQAGVDGGELFF.

Note on this clonotype: A read error may produce the germline difference seen at one junction end. The chain is built from TRBV19 and TRBJ2-1, with no clear D. The CDR3 is made up of 15 amino acids. Looked up from germline, CDR1 is LNHDA and CDR2 is SQIVND (reference sequence). CDR3 residues: CATSIDGPSYNEQFF. In nucleotides, the CDR3 is TGTGCCACTAGTATCGACGGCCCCTCCTACAATGAGCAGTTCTTC. The variable domain in full, with the rest retrieved from reference TRBV19 and TRBJ2-1, is DGGITQSPKYLFRKEGQNVTLSCEQNLNHDAMYWYRQDPGQGLRLIYYSQIVNDFQKGDIAEGYSVSREKKESFPLTVTSAQKNPTAFYLCATSIDGPSYNEQFFGPGTRLTVL.

A word on this clonotype: Germline is not matched at one junction end, which may reflect a read error. V and J are TRBV29-1 and TRBJ2-5; D is tentatively TRBD1 or TRBD2 (5 bases each). This CDR3 is built from 14 residues. CDR1 and CDR2 (germline): SQVTM, ANQGSEA. The CDR3 DNA follows: TGCAGCGTTCCAAGCTGGGGCGAGGGCGTGACCCATTGCTTC. Translating gives CSVPSWGEGVTHCF.

As concerns this clonotype: One end of the junction does not line up with germline, which may come from a read error. CDR3 nucleotides: TGTGCCAGTAGTTATCAGAACTACCTCCAAGAGACCCAGTACTTC. It encodes CASSYQNYLQETQYF. V usage is TRBV6-2 or TRBV6-3 and J usage is TRBJ2-5, with D uncertain. The germline V gene has CDR1 MNHEY and CDR2 SVGEGT. The CDR3 covers 15 residues.

About this clonotype itself: The CDR3 ends on some other residue instead of the conserved phenylalanine or tryptophan, so this is likely a read error. The chain joins TRBV11-2 to TRBJ1-1; D may be TRBD1 (6 bases). CDR1 and CDR2 (germline): SGHAT, FQNNGV. Trimming pared 6 bases from V and 5 bases from J, leaving 16 bases between. The CDR3 loop spans 14 amino acids. CDR3 in amino acids: CASSPTGGGTEAFL. The CDR3 DNA sequence: TGTGCCAGCAGTCCAACAGGAGGGGGGACTGAAGCTTTCCTT.

In this sample, this clonotype turned up many times. The rearrangement uses TRBV6-1 and TRBJ1-4, with D tentatively TRBD1 (5 bases). This CDR3 contains 14 residues. The V end lost 2 bases, the J end lost 7 bases, and 11 bases lay between the germline ends. Per the germline V gene, CDR1 is MNHNS and CDR2 is SASEGT. CDR3 loop: CASSEHLDSEKLFF. The DNA of the CDR3 is TGTGCCAGCAGTGAACATCTTGACAGTGAAAAACTGTTTTTT.

With regard to this clonotype: It may be a read error: a sequence one base away is much more abundant. The chain uses TRBV28 and TRBJ1-1, with 9 bases identical to TRBD1. This CDR3 spans 15 amino acids. The germline V gene has CDR1 MDHEN and CDR2 SYDVKM. The CDR3 DNA follows: TGTGTCAGCAGTTCCTCCGGGACAGGGTTTTCTGAAGCTTTCTTT. It codes for CVSSSSGTGFSEAFF.

A note on this clonotype: A junction end diverges from the germline sequence, so it may reflect a read error. This chain connects TRBV6-5 to TRBJ1-1; TRBD1 matches at 8 bases. The CDR3 covers 14 residues. From germline, CDR1 is MNHEY and CDR2 SVGAGI. The CDR3 DNA reads as TGTGCCAGCAGAACAGGGGGGATGAACACTGAAGTTATCTTT. Amino acid sequence: CASRTGGMNTEVIF.

Details on this clonotype: The conserved phenylalanine or tryptophan normally closing the CDR3 is absent here, so this likely arose from a read error. The chain joins TRBV11-2 to TRBJ2-1, with 16 bases identical to TRBD2. Germline V CDR1 and CDR2: SGHAT, FQNNGV. The CDR3 runs 16 residues. CDR3 DNA: TGTACCAGCTGCCCAGTTGGGACTAGCGGGAGGGTTGAGCAGTTCTAC. Translating gives CTSCPVGTSGRVEQFY.

For this clonotype: One end of the junction varies from germline; a read error may be responsible. This sequence joins TRBV5-1 and TRBJ2-2; tentatively, D is TRBD1 or TRBD2 (5 bases each). Germline V gives CDR1 SGHRS, CDR2 YFSETQ. The CDR3 length is 16 residues. As DNA, the CDR3 is TGCGCCAGGAGCTTGGAGACCGGGACCTATACCGGGGAGCTGTTTTTT. Translating it yields CARSLETGTYTGELFF.

About this clonotype itself: One end of the junction is discordant with germline, which a read error may explain. This chain connects TRBV13 to TRBJ1-6; no definite D call. The CDR3 consists of 17 residues. CDR1 is PRHDT and CDR2 is FYEKMQ in the germline V gene (reference sequence). The CDR3 DNA follows: TGTACGAGCAGCCAAAACGACGGAAGCTCCTATAATTCATCCCTCCACTTT. This sequence encodes CTSSQNDGSSYNSSLHF.

A single count supports this clonotype. The chain recombines TRBV6-1 with TRBJ1-1, with D perhaps TRBD1 (6 bases). This CDR3 is built from 14 residues. The ends were cut back, 10 bases at V and 4 bases at J, with 19 bases in the middle. The germline gives CDR1 MNHNS, CDR2 SASEGT. CDR3 nucleotides: TGTGCCACCATCGGGGGGGCGCTGATCACTGAAGCTTTCTTT. Its translation is CATIGGALITEAFF.

A remark on this clonotype: The junction and the germline gene differ at one end; a read error may be behind it. The V call is TRBV6-2 or TRBV6-3, the J call TRBJ2-7; tentative D call: TRBD2 (5 bases). Germline V gene data show CDR1 as MNHEY and CDR2 as SVGEGT. The CDR3 contains 14 residues. CDR3 sequence reads: CARGLQRTTYEQYF. The DNA of the CDR3 is TGTGCCAGAGGGTTGCAGCGGACCACCTACGAGCAGTACTTT.

As to this clonotype: The junction shows a germline mismatch at one end, possibly a read error. This rearrangement joins TRBV29-1 to TRBJ2-7; D is perhaps TRBD2 (5 bases). Looked up from germline, CDR1 is SQVTM and CDR2 is ANQGSEA. The CDR3 extends over 13 amino acids. The CDR3 loop is CSVGIGPGIEQHF. The DNA of the CDR3 is TGCAGCGTTGGGATAGGACCGGGAATCGAGCAGCACTTC.

The V call is TRBV4-1, the J call TRBJ2-7, with D possibly being TRBD1 (5 bases). The CDR3 length is 13 residues. Germline V CDR1 and CDR2: MGHRA, YSYEKL. CDR3 in DNA: TGCACCATCAGTTTCGACAGACTCTATGAGCAGTACTTC. It translates to CTISFDRLYEQYF.

By share of the sample, this clonotype is large. The CDR3 region has the DNA TGTGCCAGCCGCGGGACAGGGAACACCGGGGAGCTGTTTTTT. This codes for CASRGTGNTGELFF. The rearrangement links TRBV11-2 to TRBJ2-2; 8 bases are a match to TRBD1. Germline CDR1 is SGHAT and CDR2 is FQNNGV. V dropped 8 bases and J dropped 1; count of bases not matched to a gene: 3. The CDR3 length is 14 residues.

Of note for this clonotype: This is likely a read error, given that the CDR3 carries no conserved phenylalanine or tryptophan at its end. CDR3 sequence reads: CANTSGTGFTYEQYI. The CDR3 DNA reads as TGTGCCAACACCTCCGGGACAGGGTTTACCTACGAGCAGTACATC. This chain joins TRBV12-3 or TRBV12-4 and TRBJ2-7, with 9 bases lining up with TRBD1. Germline trimming cut 10 bases from V and 2 bases from J; bases unmatched to any gene: 12. The CDR3 is 15 amino acids.

A note on this clonotype: Sequence at one end of the junction differs from germline and may be a read error. The rearrangement links TRBV28 to TRBJ2-5; 15 bases fit TRBD2. This CDR3 contains 17 residues. Germline-derived CDR1 and CDR2 are MDHEN and SYDVKM. The CDR3 spells CPSNLPGLAGGRETQYF. CDR3 DNA: TGTCCCAGCAATTTACCGGGACTAGCGGGAGGTAGAGAGACCCAGTACTTC.

A note on this clonotype: A clone one base away is much larger, so this may be a read error. CDR3 amino acids: CASSPPRTGGIEKLFF. CDR3 DNA sequence: TGTGCCAGCAGTCCACCCAGGACAGGGGGTATCGAAAAACTGTTTTTT. The rearrangement uses TRBV28 and TRBJ1-4; 10 positions agree with TRBD1. The J segment lost 8 bases and the V segment lost 5 bases, leaving 11 bases of the junction unmatched. CDR1 is MDHEN and CDR2 is SYDVKM in the germline V gene. The CDR3 is made up of 16 amino acids.

This sequence joins TRBV11-2 and TRBJ2-7; 8 nucleotides agree with TRBD2. The CDR3 runs to 14 residues. Germline V lookup: CDR1 SGHAT, CDR2 FQNNGV. The CDR3 DNA follows: TGTGCCAACAGCATGGGACTAGGAGGCTACGAGCAGTGCGTC. The encoded protein is CANSMGLGGYEQCV.

As to this clonotype: A read error may explain this, as a much larger clone is one base away. The CDR3 DNA sequence: TGCAGCAGGGGGAGTGGGCTAGAGGGAGTCGATGAGCAGTTCTTC. Translating it yields CSRGSGLEGVDEQFF. The chain links TRBV20-1 to TRBJ2-1, with 7 bases identical to TRBD1. The CDR3 totals 15 residues. Germline CDR1 reads DFQATT; CDR2 reads SNEGSKA (reference sequence).